This entry lists 15 T cell receptor beta chains sequenced from one sample in a study of cytomegalovirus exposure and HLA in healthy donors. Amplification used 60 Vbeta primers and 13 Jbeta primers. Profiled with immunoSEQ multiplex PCR; TCRdb holds only in-frame clones, not every one. The data hold more than 95,000 clones, with about 70% observed a single time. The sequencing sample was made of PBMCs. Receptors originate from a man aged 25-45 years in good health and CMV-seronegative.

The chain employs TRBV21-1 and TRBJ1-6; no DNA check was done on the table's D call, TRBD1. TRBV21-1 has pseudogene status. The CDR3 is 20 residues long. This chain's CDR3 is CASSNGTNDIQVGLNSPLHF. The DNA of the CDR3 is TGTGCCAGCAGCAACGGGACAAACGACATTCAAGTGGGGCTTAATTCACCCCTCCACTTT.

This clone turned up a few times. This rearrangement joins TRBV30 to TRBJ1-1; D may be TRBD1 (5 bases). Germline V lookup: CDR1 GTSNPN, CDR2 SVGIG (reference sequence). CDR3 size: 13 residues. Trimming left V 0 bases short and J 11 bases short, with 16 bases between. CDR3: CAWSVDGGRGAFF. The DNA for the CDR3 is TGTGCCTGGAGTGTAGACGGGGGACGGGGGGCTTTCTTT.

This clone was detected a few times. This chain connects TRBV13 to TRBJ2-1; D not certain. The V gene lost 0 bases and the J gene lost 10 bases, with 4 bases spanning the gap. CDR3 length: 11 residues. Germline V gene sequence: CDR1 PRHDT, CDR2 FYEKMQ (reference sequence). CDR3 nucleotides: TGTGCCAGCAGCTTAGGCGGGGAGCAGTTCTTC. Amino acids: CASSLGGEQFF. The whole variable domain, remainder taken from reference TRBV13 and TRBJ2-1, is AAGVIQSPRHLIKEKRETATLKCYPIPRHDTVYWYQQGPGQDPQFLISFYEKMQSDKGSIPDRFSAQQFSDYHSELNMSSLELGDSALYFCASSLGGEQFFGPGTRLTVL.

This chain connects TRBV2 to TRBJ2-7; 7 nucleotides agree with TRBD1. The germline V gene encodes CDR1 SNHLY and CDR2 FYNNEI. V lost 7 bases to trimming and J lost 4 bases; unmatched junction nucleotides: 16. The CDR3 totals 16 residues. The CDR3 sequence is CASTPPPRDSRYEQYF. CDR3 nucleotides: TGTGCCAGCACCCCTCCCCCCAGGGACAGCCGATACGAGCAGTACTTC.

This clone was seen only a few times. The V and J genes are TRBV5-4 and TRBJ1-1, with a tentative D call TRBD1 (5 bases). The CDR3 covers 15 residues. Germline CDR1 reads SGHNT; CDR2 reads YYREEE (reference sequence). Trimming pared 5 bases from V and 1 base from J, leaving 15 bases between. CDR3 DNA: TGTGCCAGCAGTACGGCGGTGCAGGGGAACACTGAAGCTTTCTTT. It specifies CASSTAVQGNTEAFF. The full variable domain, rest sourced from reference TRBV5-4 and TRBJ1-1, is ETGVTQSPTHLIKTRGQQVTLRCSSQSGHNTVSWYQQALGQGPQFIFQYYREEENGRGNFPPRFSGLQFPNYSSELNVNALELDDSALYLCASSTAVQGNTEAFFGQGTRLTVV.

This clone was observed a few times. The J gene is TRBJ2-2, the V gene TRBV6-5; D is possibly TRBD1 (5 bases). Germline V gene data show CDR1 as MNHEY and CDR2 as SVGAGI. Trimming pared 6 bases from V and 2 bases from J, leaving 10 bases between. CDR3 length: 14 amino acids. DNA of the CDR3: TGTGCCAGCAGCTTAGACAGAAACACCGGGGAGCTGTTTTTT. Protein sequence: CASSLDRNTGELFF.

The chain joins TRBV30 to TRBJ2-5; the D gene is possibly TRBD2 (5 bases). The length of the CDR3 is 14 residues. V shed 2 bases and J shed 5 bases, with 15 bases lying between them. Germline V gene data show CDR1 as GTSNPN and CDR2 as SVGIG (reference sequence). The CDR3 region has the DNA TGTGCCTGGAGTCTACCGGGGAAGGCGGAGACCCAGTACTTC. Residues: CAWSLPGKAETQYF.

The table lists this clone with a few counts. The V gene is TRBV4-2, the J gene TRBJ2-3; D is unclear. Germline V gives CDR1 LGHNA, CDR2 YNFKEQ. The ends were cut back, 4 bases at V and 4 bases at J, with 6 bases in the middle. The CDR3 covers 12 residues. CDR3 bases: TGTGCCAGCAGCCGCGAGGCAGATACGCAGTATTTT. Its translation: CASSREADTQYF.

The chain combines TRBV5-1 with TRBJ2-1; TRBD2 aligns across 9 bases. In germline, CDR1 is SGHRS, CDR2 YFSETQ. Trimming cost V 4 bases and J 2 bases; bases outside gene matches: 4. The CDR3 has 15 residues. The CDR3 reads CASSGRGGPYNEQFF. CDR3 coding DNA: TGCGCCAGCAGCGGGCGGGGGGGACCCTACAATGAGCAGTTCTTC.

This rearrangement joins TRBV25-1 to TRBJ1-2; D gene unclear. CDR3 length: 12 amino acids. V was pared by 4 bases and J by 2 bases, with 5 bases between. CDR1 and CDR2 (germline): MGHDK, SYGVNS. CDR3 amino acids: CASSAENYGYTF. CDR3 coding DNA: TGTGCCAGCAGTGCGGAGAACTATGGCTACACCTTC.

This chain joins TRBV2 and TRBJ1-5, with D possibly TRBD1 on 6 matching bases. Trimming shortened V by 4 bases and J by 9 bases, and 16 bases separated the two germline ends. CDR1 and CDR2 (germline): SNHLY, FYNNEI. This CDR3 comprises 14 residues. This chain's CDR3 is CASSGGGTIPPQHF. As DNA, the CDR3 is TGTGCCAGCAGTGGAGGGGGGACTATACCGCCCCAGCATTTT.

This chain connects TRBV28 to TRBJ2-7, with 7 bases lining up with TRBD1. CDR1 is MDHEN, CDR2 SYDVKM, per germline. CDR3 length: 15 residues. V was clipped by 5 bases and J by 3 bases; unmatched bases: 10. The CDR3, as DNA: TGTGCCAGCAGTCTGAGGACAGGTGGAAACTACGAGCAGTACTTC. Protein: CASSLRTGGNYEQYF.

This chain joins TRBV19 and TRBJ1-2; D gene uncertain. The CDR3 runs 14 residues. CDR1 and CDR2 (germline): LNHDA, SQIVND (reference sequence). Trimming took 1 base from V and 7 from J, leaving 13 bases between them. CDR3 amino acids: CASSIGGIVRGYTF. In nucleotides, the CDR3 is TGTGCCAGTAGTATAGGCGGGATCGTACGTGGCTACACCTTC.

The genes are TRBV18 and TRBJ1-1, with D possibly being TRBD1 (5 bases). The CDR3 extends over 15 amino acids. Germline V gene lookup returns CDR1 KGHSH and CDR2 LQKENI. The V end was cut by 3 bases, the J end by 3 bases, with 14 bases between. The CDR3 nucleotides read TGTGCCAGCTCACCCCCTCTGACAGCAGACACTGAAGCTTTCTTT. This codes for CASSPPLTADTEAFF.

V usage is TRBV29-1 and J usage is TRBJ1-4; tentatively, D is TRBD1 (6 bases). Germline CDR1 reads SQVTM; CDR2 reads ANQGSEA. This CDR3 comprises 13 residues. Trimming removed 5 bases at V and 4 bases at J, with 11 bases between. CDR3 in DNA: TGCAGCGTTTCCGGACAGAGTAATGAAAAACTGTTTTTT. Its protein is CSVSGQSNEKLFF.